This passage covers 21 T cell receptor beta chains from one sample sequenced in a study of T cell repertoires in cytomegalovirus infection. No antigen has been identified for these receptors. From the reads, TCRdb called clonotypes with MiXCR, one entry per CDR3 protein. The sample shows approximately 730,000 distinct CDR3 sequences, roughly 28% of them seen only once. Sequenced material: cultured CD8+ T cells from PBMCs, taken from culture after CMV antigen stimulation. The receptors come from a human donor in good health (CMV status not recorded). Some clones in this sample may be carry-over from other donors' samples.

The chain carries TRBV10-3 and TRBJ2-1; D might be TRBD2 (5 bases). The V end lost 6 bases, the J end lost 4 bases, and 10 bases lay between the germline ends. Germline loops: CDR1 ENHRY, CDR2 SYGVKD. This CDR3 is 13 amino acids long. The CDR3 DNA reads TGTGCCATCAGCTTGGACTTATACAATGAGCAGTTCTTC. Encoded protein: CAISLDLYNEQFF.

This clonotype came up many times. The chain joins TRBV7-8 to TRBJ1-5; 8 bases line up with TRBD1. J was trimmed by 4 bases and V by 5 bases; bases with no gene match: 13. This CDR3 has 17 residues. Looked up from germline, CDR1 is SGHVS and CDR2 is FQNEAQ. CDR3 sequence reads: CASSSGQGWLANQPQHF. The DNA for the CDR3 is TGTGCCAGCAGCAGCGGACAGGGCTGGTTAGCAAATCAGCCCCAGCATTTT.

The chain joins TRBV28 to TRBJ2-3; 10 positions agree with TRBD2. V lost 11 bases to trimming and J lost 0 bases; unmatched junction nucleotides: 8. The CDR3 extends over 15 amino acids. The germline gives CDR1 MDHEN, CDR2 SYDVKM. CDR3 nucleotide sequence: TGTGCCGGTGCCGGACTAGCGGATAGCACAGATACGCAGTATTTT. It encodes CAGAGLADSTDTQYF.

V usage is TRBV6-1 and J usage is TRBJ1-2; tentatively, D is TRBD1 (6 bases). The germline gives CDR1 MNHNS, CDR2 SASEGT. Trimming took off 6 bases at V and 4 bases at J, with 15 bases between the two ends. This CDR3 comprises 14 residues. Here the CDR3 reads CASSPGTNSYGYTF. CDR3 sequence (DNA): TGTGCCAGCAGCCCCGGGACAAACAGCTATGGCTACACCTTC.

The CDR3: CASTHGGAGELFF. The DNA for the CDR3 is TGTGCCAGCACTCACGGGGGGGCAGGGGAGCTGTTTTTT. The chain employs TRBV6-5 and TRBJ2-2; 8 nucleotides match TRBD2. CDR3 length: 13 amino acids. Germline V gene sequence: CDR1 MNHEY, CDR2 SVGAGI. V gave up 7 bases and J gave up 8 bases; unmatched junction bases: 6.

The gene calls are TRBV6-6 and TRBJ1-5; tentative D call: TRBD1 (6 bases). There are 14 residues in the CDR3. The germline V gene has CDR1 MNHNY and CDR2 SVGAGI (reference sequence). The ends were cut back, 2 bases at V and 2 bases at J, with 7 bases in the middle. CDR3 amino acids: CASSYAGGNQPQHF. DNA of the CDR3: TGTGCCAGCAGTTACGCAGGGGGCAATCAGCCCCAGCATTTT.

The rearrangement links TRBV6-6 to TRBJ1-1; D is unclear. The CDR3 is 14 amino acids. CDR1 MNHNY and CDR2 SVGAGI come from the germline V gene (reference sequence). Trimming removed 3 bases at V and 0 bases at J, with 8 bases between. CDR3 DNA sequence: TGTGCCAGCAGTTATCTCCAGATGAACACTGAAGCTTTCTTT. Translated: CASSYLQMNTEAFF.

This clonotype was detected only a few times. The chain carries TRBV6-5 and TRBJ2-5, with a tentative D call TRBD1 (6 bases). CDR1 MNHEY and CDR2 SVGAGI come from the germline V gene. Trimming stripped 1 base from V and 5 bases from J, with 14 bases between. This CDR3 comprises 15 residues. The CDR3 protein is CASSYFQQGSETQYF. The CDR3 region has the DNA TGTGCCAGCAGTTACTTTCAGCAGGGGTCGGAGACCCAGTACTTC.

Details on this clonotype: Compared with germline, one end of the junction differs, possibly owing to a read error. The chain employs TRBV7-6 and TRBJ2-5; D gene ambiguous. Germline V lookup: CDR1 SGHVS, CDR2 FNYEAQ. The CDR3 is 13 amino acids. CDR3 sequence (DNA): TGTGCTAGCAGCTTAGCAAGCTCCGAGACCCAGTACTTC. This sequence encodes CASSLASSETQYF.

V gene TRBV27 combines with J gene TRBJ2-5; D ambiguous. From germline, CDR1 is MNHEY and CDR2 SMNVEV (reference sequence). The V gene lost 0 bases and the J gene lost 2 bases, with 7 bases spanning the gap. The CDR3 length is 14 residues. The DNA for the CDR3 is TGTGCCAGCAGTTTATCGGACGCTCAAGAGACCCAGTACTTC. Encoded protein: CASSLSDAQETQYF.

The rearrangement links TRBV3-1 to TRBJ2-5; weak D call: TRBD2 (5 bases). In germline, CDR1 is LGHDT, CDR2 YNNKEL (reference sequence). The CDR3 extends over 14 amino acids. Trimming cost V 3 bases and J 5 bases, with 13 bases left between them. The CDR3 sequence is CASSHWTEGETQYF. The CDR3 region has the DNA TGTGCCAGCAGCCATTGGACCGAGGGTGAGACCCAGTACTTC.

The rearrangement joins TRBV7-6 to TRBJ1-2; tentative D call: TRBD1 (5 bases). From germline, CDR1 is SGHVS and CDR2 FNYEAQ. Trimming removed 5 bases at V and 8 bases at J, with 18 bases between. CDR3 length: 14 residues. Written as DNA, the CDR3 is TGTGCCAGCAGCGGAGGGGCAGGGCGTGGGGGCTACACCTTC. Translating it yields CASSGGAGRGGYTF. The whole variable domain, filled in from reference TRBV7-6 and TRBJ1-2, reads GAGVSQSPRYKVTKRGQDVALRCDPISGHVSLYWYRQALGQGPEFLTYFNYEAQQDKSGLPNDRFSAERPEGSISTLTIQRTEQRDSAMYRCASSGGAGRGGYTFGSGTRLTVV.

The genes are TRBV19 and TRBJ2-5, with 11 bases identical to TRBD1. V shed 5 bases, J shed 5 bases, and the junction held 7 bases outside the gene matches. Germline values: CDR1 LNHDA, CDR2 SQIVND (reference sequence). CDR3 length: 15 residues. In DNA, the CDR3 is TGTGCCAGTAGTCCTTCCGGACAGGGGGCCGAGACCCAGTACTTC. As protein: CASSPSGQGAETQYF.

The CDR3 spells CASRLLAGGHVDTQYF. CDR3 coding DNA: TGTGCCAGCAGACTATTAGCGGGGGGCCACGTGGATACGCAGTATTTT. V gene TRBV7-2 combines with J gene TRBJ2-3; TRBD2 matches 10 bases. The CDR3 consists of 16 residues. CDR1 is SGHTA and CDR2 is FQGNSA in the germline V gene. After removal of 6 bases from V and 6 bases from J, the junction contained 12 bases not matched to a gene.

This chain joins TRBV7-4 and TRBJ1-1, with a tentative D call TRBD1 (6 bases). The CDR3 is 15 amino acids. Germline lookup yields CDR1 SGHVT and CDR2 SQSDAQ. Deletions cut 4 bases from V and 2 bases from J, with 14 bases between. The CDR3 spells CASSSLGHENTEAFF. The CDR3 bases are TGTGCCAGCAGCTCTCTGGGACATGAAAACACTGAAGCTTTCTTT.

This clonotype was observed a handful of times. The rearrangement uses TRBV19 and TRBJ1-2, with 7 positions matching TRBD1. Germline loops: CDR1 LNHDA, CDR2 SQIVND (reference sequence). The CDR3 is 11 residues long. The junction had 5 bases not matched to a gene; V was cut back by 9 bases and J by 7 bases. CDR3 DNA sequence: TGTGCCAGCCGGACAGGAGGTGGCTACACCTTC. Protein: CASRTGGGYTF.

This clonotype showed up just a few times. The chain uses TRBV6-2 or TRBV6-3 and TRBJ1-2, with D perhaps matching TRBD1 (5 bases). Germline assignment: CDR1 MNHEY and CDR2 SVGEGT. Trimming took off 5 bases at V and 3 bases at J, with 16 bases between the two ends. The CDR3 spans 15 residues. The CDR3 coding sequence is TGTGCCAGCAGTCCTTGGGGGTTTGGAGACTATGGCTACACCTTC. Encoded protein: CASSPWGFGDYGYTF.

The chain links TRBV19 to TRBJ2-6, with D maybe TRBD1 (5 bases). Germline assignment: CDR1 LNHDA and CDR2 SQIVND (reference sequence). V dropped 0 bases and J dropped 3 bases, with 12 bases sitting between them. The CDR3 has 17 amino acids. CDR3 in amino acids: CASSIEPGAFGANVLTF. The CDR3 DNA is TGTGCCAGTAGTATAGAACCTGGGGCGTTTGGGGCCAACGTCCTGACTTTC.

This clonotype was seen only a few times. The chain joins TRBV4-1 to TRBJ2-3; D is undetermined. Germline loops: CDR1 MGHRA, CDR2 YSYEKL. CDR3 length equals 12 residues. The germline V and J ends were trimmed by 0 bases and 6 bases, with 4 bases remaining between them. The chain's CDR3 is CASSQEWDTQYF. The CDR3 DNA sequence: TGCGCCAGCAGCCAAGAATGGGATACGCAGTATTTT.

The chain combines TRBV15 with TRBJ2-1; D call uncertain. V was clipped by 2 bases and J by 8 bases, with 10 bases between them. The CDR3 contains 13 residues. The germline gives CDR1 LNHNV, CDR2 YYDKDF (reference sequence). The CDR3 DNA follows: TGTGCCACCAGCAGATTCCAAGGTGATGAGCAGTTCTTC. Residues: CATSRFQGDEQFF.

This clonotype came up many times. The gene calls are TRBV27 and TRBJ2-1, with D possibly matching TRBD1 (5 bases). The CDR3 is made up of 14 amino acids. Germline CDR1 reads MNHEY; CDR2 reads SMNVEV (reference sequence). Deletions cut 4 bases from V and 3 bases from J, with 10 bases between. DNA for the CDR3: TGTGCCAGCAGTTACCAGGGTGTCTACAATGAGCAGTTCTTC. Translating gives CASSYQGVYNEQFF.